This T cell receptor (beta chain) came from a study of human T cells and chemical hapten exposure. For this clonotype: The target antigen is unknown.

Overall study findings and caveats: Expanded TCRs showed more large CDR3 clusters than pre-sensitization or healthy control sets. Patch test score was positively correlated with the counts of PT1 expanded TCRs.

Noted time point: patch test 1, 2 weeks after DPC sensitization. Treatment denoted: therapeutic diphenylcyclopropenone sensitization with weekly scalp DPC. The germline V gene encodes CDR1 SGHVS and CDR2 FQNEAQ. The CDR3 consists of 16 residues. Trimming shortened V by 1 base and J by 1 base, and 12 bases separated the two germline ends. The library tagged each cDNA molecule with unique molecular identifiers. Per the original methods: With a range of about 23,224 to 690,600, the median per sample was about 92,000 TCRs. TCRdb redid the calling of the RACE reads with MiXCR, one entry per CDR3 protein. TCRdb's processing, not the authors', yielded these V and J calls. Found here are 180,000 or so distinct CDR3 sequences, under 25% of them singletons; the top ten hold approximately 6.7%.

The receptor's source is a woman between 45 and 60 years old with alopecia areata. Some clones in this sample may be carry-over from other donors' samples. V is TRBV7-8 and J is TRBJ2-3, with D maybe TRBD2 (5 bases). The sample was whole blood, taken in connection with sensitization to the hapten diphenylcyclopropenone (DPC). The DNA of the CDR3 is TGTGCCAGCAGCTTAGGTGGGAGTAGGGGCACAGATACGCAGTATTTT. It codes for CASSLGGSRGTDTQYF.